This TCR beta chain was recorded in a study of blood T cells in healthy people across ages. Study observations and caveats: Naive and antigen-experienced cells were not separated, limiting conclusive comparison.

Per the germline V gene, CDR1 is SQVTM and CDR2 is ANQGSEA. The CDR3 runs to 14 residues. The sample holds a few counts of this clonotype. Its antigen is as yet unknown. One junction end disagrees with the germline gene, perhaps due to a read error. It was with a sample-barcoded 5' primer and a J-beta primer mix that a second PCR of about 6 to 12 cycles was run. TCRdb processed the 5' RACE reads anew with MiXCR; each CDR3 protein has one entry. The table records about 1.5 million distinct CDR3 sequences, 42% of them present only once. The V gene is TRBV29-1, the J gene TRBJ2-7; tentatively, D is TRBD1 (5 bases). The sequencing input was blood. This sequence originates from a woman younger than 35 in good health. CDR3 protein: CSAEDSGLGYEQYF. As DNA, the CDR3 is TGCAGCGCTGAAGACTCAGGGCTCGGCTACGAGCAGTACTTC.